A selection of T cell receptor beta chains follows, all from one sample in a study of blood T cell repertoires in COVID-19. Generated by immunoSEQ multiplex PCR, the TCRdb table keeps only in-frame clones and is missing some. The sample shows roughly 100,000 clones, approximately 85% of them seen only once. Sequencing used peripheral blood. The receptors derive from a man aged 35 to 55 with active or convalescent COVID-19. CDR3s include the opening cysteine and the closing phenylalanine or tryptophan. Fields, in order: J gene, V gene, clone size, D gene, CDR3 DNA, CDR3 protein. The D gene is left open where the match is weak. Size is omitted from some rows. Given values are once, few, many or a class for expanded clones.

>TRBJ1-2|TRBV12-3/TRBV12-4|-|-
TGTGCCAGCAGCAGGGCGAACTATGGCTACACCTTC
CASSRANYGYTF
>TRBJ1-1|TRBV6-5|once|-
TGTGCCAGCAGTTACCCGGACAGCCGAGAAGCTTTCTTT
CASSYPDSREAFF
>TRBJ1-5|TRBV2|-|-
TGTGCCAGCAGTGAACCAAGTGGAGGCAATAGCAATCAGCCCCAGCATTTT
CASSEPSGGNSNQPQHF
>TRBJ1-2|TRBV2|-|-
TGTGCCAGCATCCCCAGGGAGCGGGATGGCTACACCTTC
CASIPRERDGYTF
>TRBJ2-5|TRBV7-9|-|TRBD2
TGTGCCAGCAGCTTAGCGACGGGCCGGGGGGTAGGAGAGACCCAGTACTTC
CASSLATGRGVGETQYF
>TRBJ2-1|TRBV23-1|-|-
TGCGCCAGCAGTCAATCTGAGCAGGGGAGGGCCAATGAGCAGTTCTTC
CASSQSEQGRANEQFF
>TRBJ1-2|TRBV11-2|-|-
TGTGCCAGCAGCCCAGGAAAAGGTCTCTATGGCTACACCTTC
CASSPGKGLYGYTF
>TRBJ2-3|TRBV14|few|TRBD1
TGTGCCAGCAGCCAAGACGACAGGGGCACAGATACGCAGTATTTT
CASSQDDRGTDTQYF
>TRBJ1-5|TRBV3-1/TRBV3-2|-|TRBD1
TGTGCCAGCAGCCCCCGGACAGGCATCGCGCCCCAGCATTTT
CASSPRTGIAPQHF
>TRBJ1-4|TRBV9|-|TRBD1
TGTGCCAGCAGCGCCGCCGGGACAGGCGCTAATGAAAAACTGTTTTTT
CASSAAGTGANEKLFF
>TRBJ1-5|TRBV27|-|-
TGTGCCAGCAGTATACGGGGCAATCAGCCCCAGCATTTT
CASSIRGNQPQHF
>TRBJ2-6|TRBV28|-|TRBD2
TGTGCAGTACCGCAGCGGGGAGCGCCTGGGGCCAACGTCCTGACTTTC
CAVPQRGAPGANVLTF
>TRBJ2-2|TRBV7-9|-|TRBD1
TGTGCCAGCAGCGGCCGGGACAGGGTAGGAACCGGGGAGCTGTTTTTT
CASSGRDRVGTGELFF
>TRBJ1-5|TRBV30|-|-
TGTGCCTGGAGTGTACTTGGCAGCCTAGCGCTTGGCAATCAGCCCCAGCATTTT
CAWSVLGSLALGNQPQHF
>TRBJ2-7|TRBV5-1|-|TRBD2
TGCGCCAGCAGCCCCGGTGGGACTAGCGGCTACGAGCAGTACTTC
CASSPGGTSGYEQYF
>TRBJ2-4|TRBV21-1|-|-
TGTGCCAGCAGCCCGGTCCCGGGACACGGATTAGCCAAAAACATTCAGTACTTC
CASSPVPGHGLAKNIQYF
>TRBJ2-1|TRBV30|-|-
TGTGCCAGCGACTCGAGTAGCTCCTACAATGAGCAGTTCTTC
CASDSSSSYNEQFF
>TRBJ2-2|TRBV19|few|-
TGTGCCAGTAGTATTCGGAGGGACACCGGGGAGCTGTTTTTT
CASSIRRDTGELFF
>TRBJ1-1|TRBV7-9|-|TRBD1
TGTGCCAGCAGGTACCAGGGGGCTGGGATCACTGAAGCTTTCTTT
CASRYQGAGITEAFF
>TRBJ1-3|TRBV27|-|-
TGTGCCAGCAGTTTATCAGGGACTCTAGGCGAAGACACCATATATTTT
CASSLSGTLGEDTIYF
>TRBJ1-1|TRBV14|-|-
TGTGCCAGCAGCCTACAACAGCTACTGAACACTGAAGCTTTCTTT
CASSLQQLLNTEAFF
>TRBJ2-3|TRBV19|-|-
TGTGCCAGTAGTCCGCTGGGGGGGGCGGGAGATACGCAGTATTTT
CASSPLGGAGDTQYF
>TRBJ1-4|TRBV9|-|-
TGTGCCAGCAGCGTAGCTGCGGTAGGTAATGAAAAACTGTTTTTT
CASSVAAVGNEKLFF
>TRBJ1-2|TRBV5-1|few|TRBD1
TGCGCCAGCAGCCCTGAGGGGGCGGGCTACACCTTC
CASSPEGAGYTF